This T cell receptor beta chain came from a study of CD8 T cells in Susac syndrome (dated by TCRdb to between 2017 and 2020). A note on the overall study: The study used repertoire sequencing to test whether antigen drove CD8+ T cell activation and differentiation in Susac syndrome. Overall study outcomes, separate from this receptor: The number of individuals in the TCR sequencing and HLA analysis was recognized as being relatively small.

Including the terminal cysteine and phenylalanine, the CDR3 comprises 14 residues. Only the CDR3 DNA stays, 42 bases, in frame from base 1. V is clipped by 0 bases and J by 4 bases, and the sequence between their germline boundaries is 10 bases long. Based on the germline V gene, the CDR1 and CDR2 sequences are MNHEY and SVGAGI. Peripheral blood CD8+ and CD4+ T cells from healthy donors, Susac syndrome patients and multiple sclerosis patients were profiled using high-throughput TCR beta sequencing. Multiple sclerosis controls were treatment-naive patients with stable or active relapsing-remitting disease fulfilling revised McDonald criteria. Bulk CD8+ and CD4+ T cells were purified magnetically by negative isolation, whereas CD8+ TEMRA cells were enriched by FACS. Blood was drawn into EDTA tubes, processed within 24 hours, and PBMCs were isolated by density gradient centrifugation. PBMCs destined for TCR sequencing were cryopreserved in liquid nitrogen and later thawed in a 37 °C water bath. Purity of sorted or isolated CD4+, CD8+ and CD8+ TEMRA cells was at least 90%.

RNA was extracted using the RNeasy kit, and roughly 0.45 to 1 ug of the RNA was reverse transcribed with random hexamers. The immunoSEQ multiplex PCR assay, covering 54 Vbeta and 13 Jbeta segments, was used to amplify TCR beta CDR3 regions. PCR amplification bias was corrected by using a synthetic template baseline for primer optimization and computational correction. Per the authors' processing: Only productive sequences were kept, with reads annotated to V, D and J genes according to IMGT and analyzed in immunoSEQ Analyzer. Clonality was computed as one minus Shannon entropy normalized by log2 of the number of productive unique sequences. For each patient and control, public and private clones were evaluated among the 100 most prevalent clones. A clone was defined as Susac-specific if it was absent from the healthy and MS cohorts, from roughly 990 published viral clones and from other ImmuneACCESS disease sequences. Using fastp trimming at Q25 and MiXCR clonotype assembly, TCRdb reanalyzed the public sequencing data and kept in-frame beta chains. Entries are consolidated by CDR3 protein sequence, retaining the most common genes and DNA. These V and J calls rely on TCRdb rather than the paper's analysis. The sample table holds 150,000 to 200,000 distinct CDR3 sequences, of which roughly 95% were seen once. The ten largest clones add up to about 0.093% of the sample.

This clonotype was seen a single time. Its cognate antigen has yet to be identified. Per-base quality was not reported, and no clone a single base away is much larger than it. One read alone lends weak support. This clonotype was obtained from a human donor with multiple sclerosis. The sequence links TRBV6-5 to TRBJ2-7; the D gene cannot be named for sure. Sequencing was carried out using CD4+ T cells from PBMCs. The CDR3 protein is CASSYSRKQYEQYF. At the DNA level, the sequence is TGTGCCAGCAGTTACTCCCGGAAACAATACGAGCAGTACTTC.